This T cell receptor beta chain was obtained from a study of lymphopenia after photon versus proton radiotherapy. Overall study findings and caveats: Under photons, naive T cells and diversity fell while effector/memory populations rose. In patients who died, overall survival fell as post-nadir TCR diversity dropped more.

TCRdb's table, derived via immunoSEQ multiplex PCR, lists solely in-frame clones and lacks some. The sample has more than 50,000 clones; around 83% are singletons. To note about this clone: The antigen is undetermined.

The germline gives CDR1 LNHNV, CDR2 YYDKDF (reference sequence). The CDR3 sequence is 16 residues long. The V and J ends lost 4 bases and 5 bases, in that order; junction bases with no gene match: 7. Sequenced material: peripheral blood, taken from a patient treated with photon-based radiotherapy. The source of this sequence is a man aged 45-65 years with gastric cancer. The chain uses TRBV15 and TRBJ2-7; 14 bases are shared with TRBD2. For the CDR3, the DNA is TGTGCCACCAGCACATTAGGACTAGCGGGAGGAAACGAGCAGTACTTC. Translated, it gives CATSTLGLAGGNEQYF.